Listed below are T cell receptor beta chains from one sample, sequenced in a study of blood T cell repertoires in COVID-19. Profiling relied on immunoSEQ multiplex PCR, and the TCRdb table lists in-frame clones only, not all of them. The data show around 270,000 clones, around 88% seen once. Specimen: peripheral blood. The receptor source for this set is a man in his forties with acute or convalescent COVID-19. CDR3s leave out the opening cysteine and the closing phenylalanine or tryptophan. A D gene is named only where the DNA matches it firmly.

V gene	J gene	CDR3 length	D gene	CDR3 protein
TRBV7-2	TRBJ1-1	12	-	ASSLIYLNTEAF
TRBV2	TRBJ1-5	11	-	ASLGSGNQPQH
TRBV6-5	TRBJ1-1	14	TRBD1	ASSYDGQGQFGEAF
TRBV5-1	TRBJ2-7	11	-	ASSLDLAYEQY
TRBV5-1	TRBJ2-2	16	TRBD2	ASNPSLSGGPNTGELF
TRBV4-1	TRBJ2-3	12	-	ASSPVGGPDTQY
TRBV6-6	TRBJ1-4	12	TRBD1	ASSMGQGPQKLF
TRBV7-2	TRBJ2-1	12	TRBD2	ASSGGGFNNEQF
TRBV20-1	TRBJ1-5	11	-	SASRQDNQPQH
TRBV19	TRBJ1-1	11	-	ASSIIGNTEAF
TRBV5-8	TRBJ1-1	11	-	ASSHQGGDEAF
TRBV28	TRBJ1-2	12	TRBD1	ASSSTGIGYGYT
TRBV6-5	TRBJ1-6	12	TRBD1	ASSRDRENSPLH
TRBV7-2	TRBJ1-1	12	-	ASSLAGDVTEAF
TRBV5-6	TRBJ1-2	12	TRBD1	ASSLLGQGIDYT
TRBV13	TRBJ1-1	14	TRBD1	ASSLGQGVGDTEAF
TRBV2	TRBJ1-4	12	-	ASKGHATNEKLF
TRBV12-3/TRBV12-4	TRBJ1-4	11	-	ASTSLTGEKLF
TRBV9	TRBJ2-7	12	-	ASSGRVRGSEQY